The rows below give T cell receptor beta chains drawn from one sample of a study of shared clonotypes between healthy human individuals. TCRdb's copy holds only in-frame clones and misses some; the assay was immunoSEQ multiplex PCR. The sample yields 630,000 or so clones, about 98% seen once. The sample comprised naive CD8+ T cells sorted from blood. These receptors were taken from a man aged 30 to 45 in good health. The CDR3 runs from the conserved cysteine through the conserved F or W. D genes are given only for firm matches. A clone size is listed for some rows: how often the clone was seen (once, few, many), or a class if it is expanded.

. TRBD2 TRBJ2-1 15 TRBV9 CASSVSGSPYNEQFF TGTGCCAGCAGCGTGAGCGGGAGCCCGTACAATGAGCAGTTCTTC
. TRBD2 TRBJ2-3 18 TRBV11-3 CASSPLTGTSGRTDTQYF TGTGCCAGCAGCCCCCTTACCGGGACTAGCGGGAGAACAGATACGCAGTATTTT
. . TRBJ1-3 18 TRBV19 CASSITSGAALSGNTIYF TGTGCCAGTAGTATAACGTCGGGGGCTGCGCTCTCTGGAAACACCATATATTTT
. TRBD2 TRBJ2-1 12 TRBV6-6 CVAGGSYNEQFF TGCGTAGCGGGAGGTTCTTACAATGAGCAGTTCTTC
. . TRBJ1-5 16 TRBV2 CASREAGGGSNQPQHF TGTGCCAGCAGGGAGGCGGGGGGAGGGAGCAATCAGCCCCAGCATTTT
. TRBD1 TRBJ2-7 17 TRBV7-9 CASSHRSRDRAHYEQYF TGTGCCAGCAGCCATCGAAGCCGGGACAGGGCCCACTACGAGCAGTACTTC
. TRBD2 TRBJ2-7 14 TRBV18 CASSPGTSGYEQYF TGTGCCAGCTCACCCGGGACTAGCGGCTACGAGCAGTACTTC
. TRBD2 TRBJ2-1 16 TRBV27 CASSPPPVLAGAGQFF TGTGCCAGCAGTCCACCACCGGTACTAGCGGGAGCGGGGCAGTTCTTC
once TRBD1 TRBJ1-2 13 TRBV2 CARSLGQTGDDTF TGTGCCAGATCCCTGGGGCAAACAGGGGACGACACATTC
. TRBD1 TRBJ1-1 16 TRBV7-6 CASSLVGQGADTEAFF TGTGCCAGCAGCTTAGTCGGACAGGGGGCGGACACTGAAGCTTTCTTT
once TRBD2 TRBJ2-7 15 TRBV5-1 CASSLALLAGYEQYF TGCGCCAGCAGCTTGGCCCTTCTAGCGGGCTACGAGCAGTACTTC
. TRBD1 TRBJ2-3 16 TRBV25-1 CASSEPGTGSTDTQYF TGTGCCAGCAGTGAACCGGGGACAGGGAGCACAGATACGCAGTATTTT
. TRBD1 TRBJ1-1 15 TRBV4-1 CASSQAGQGGTEAFF TGCGCCAGCAGCCAAGCGGGACAGGGTGGTACTGAAGCTTTCTTT
. . TRBJ1-2 16 TRBV15 CATSRDSLGTSYGYTF TGTGCCACCAGCAGAGATTCTCTCGGGACATCCTATGGCTACACCTTC
. TRBD2 TRBJ2-1 17 TRBV27 CASSGAAGGLPYNEQFF TGTGCCAGCAGTGGGGCCGCGGGAGGATTGCCTTACAATGAGCAGTTCTTC
. TRBD1 TRBJ2-1 13 TRBV11-2 CASSLGTGAPGFF TGTGCCAGCAGCTTAGGGACAGGGGCCCCCGGCTTCTTC
. . TRBJ2-7 11 TRBV7-9 CASSSAREQYF TGTGCCAGCAGCTCAGCGCGCGAGCAGTACTTC
. TRBD1 TRBJ1-2 15 TRBV27 CASSLSSRGLGGYTF TGTGCCAGCAGTTTATCGAGCAGGGGGCTGGGTGGCTACACCTTC
once . TRBJ2-7 12 TRBV29-1 CSVTGLDYEQYF TGCAGCGTGACCGGGCTAGACTACGAGCAGTACTTC
once TRBD2 TRBJ2-7 16 TRBV7-9 CASSTQREGRAYEQYF TGTGCCAGCAGCACGCAGCGGGAGGGCCGGGCCTACGAGCAGTACTTC
. . TRBJ2-5 13 TRBV6-5 CASSPLGRETQYF TGTGCCAGCAGCCCCTTGGGGAGAGAGACCCAGTACTTC
. . TRBJ1-5 13 TRBV27 CASSLSWNQPQHF TGTGCCAGCAGTTTATCATGGAATCAGCCCCAGCATTTT
. TRBD2 TRBJ2-5 14 TRBV7-9 CASSLPRGGETQYF TGTGCCAGCAGCCTCCCCCGGGGGGGGGAGACCCAGTACTTC
. TRBD1 TRBJ2-7 13 TRBV2 CASRNRGTYEQYF TGTGCCAGCAGGAACAGGGGCACCTACGAGCAGTACTTC
. TRBD2 TRBJ2-1 15 TRBV4-1 CASSPRTSNTNEQFF TGCGCCAGCAGCCCACGGACTAGCAACACCAATGAGCAGTTCTTC
. . TRBJ1-5 16 TRBV6-1 CASSEGHGHSNQPQHF TGTGCCAGCAGTGAGGGACACGGCCATAGCAATCAGCCCCAGCATTTT
. . TRBJ2-1 12 TRBV6-5 CASSYGGNEQFF TGTGCCAGCAGTTACGGAGGGAATGAGCAGTTCTTC